The 26 T cell receptor beta chains listed next were all sequenced from one sample in a study of blood T cells in healthy people across ages. Combining a sample-barcoded 5' primer with a J-beta primer mix, a second PCR ran for roughly 7 to 12 cycles. TCRdb itself ran the 5' RACE reads through MiXCR, one entry per CDR3 protein. The table has around 900,000 distinct CDR3 sequences, 29% seen once. The sequenced sample was blood. The receptor set was obtained from a woman older than 75 in good health.

The table lists this clonotype with many counts. The CDR3 is CASGDRVTDTQYF. In nucleotides, the CDR3 is TGCGCCAGCGGGGACAGGGTCACAGATACGCAGTATTTT. The chain links TRBV5-1 to TRBJ2-3; 9 bases fit TRBD1. V lost 7 bases and J lost 2; bases outside the gene matches: 2. The CDR3 has 13 residues. Germline V gene sequence: CDR1 SGHRS, CDR2 YFSETQ.

This clonotype was seen a single time. This chain joins TRBV7-9 and TRBJ2-6; D gene uncertain. Trimming removed 3 bases from V and 0 bases from J, with 15 bases in between. CDR3 length: 18 amino acids. Germline V gene sequence: CDR1 SEHNR, CDR2 FQNEAQ (reference sequence). The CDR3 spells CASSLDLHSSSGANVLTF. The CDR3 coding sequence is TGTGCCAGCAGCTTGGACCTTCACTCCAGCTCTGGGGCCAACGTCCTGACTTTC. Variable domain in full (rest from reference TRBV7-9 and TRBJ2-6): DTGVSQNPRHKITKRGQNVTFRCDPISEHNRLYWYRQTLGQGPEFLTYFQNEAQLEKSRLLSDRFSAERPKGSFSTLEIQRTEQGDSAMYLCASSLDLHSSSGANVLTFGAGSRLTVL.

This chain joins TRBV20-1 and TRBJ1-6, with D possibly TRBD1 on 6 matching bases. The V and J ends lost 5 bases and 1 base respectively, with 15 bases between them. The CDR3 has 16 amino acids. Germline V gene lookup returns CDR1 DFQATT and CDR2 SNEGSKA (reference sequence). CDR3 protein: CSAGQIRGSYNSPLHF. For the CDR3, the DNA is TGCAGTGCTGGCCAGATCAGGGGTTCCTATAATTCACCCCTCCACTTT.

This clonotype was picked up many times. This chain connects TRBV12-3 or TRBV12-4 to TRBJ1-6; D is undetermined. The germline V and J ends were trimmed by 5 bases and 0 bases, with 8 bases remaining between them. CDR3 length equals 15 residues. CDR3 nucleotides: TGTGCCAGCAGTCGTGACAACTCCTATAATTCACCCCTCCACTTT. Residues: CASSRDNSYNSPLHF.

With regard to this clonotype: A much more abundant neighbour one base away suggests this may be a read error. The rearrangement links TRBV6-1 to TRBJ2-1; 7 bases fit TRBD1. The CDR3 sequence is 15 residues long. Trimming removed 3 bases from V and 10 bases from J; junction bases left unmatched: 12. Germline-derived CDR1 and CDR2 are MNHNS and SASEGT. CDR3 nucleotides: TGTGCCAGCAGTGAGGACAGGTCCGGAACCTACGAGCAGTTCTTC. It yields the protein CASSEDRSGTYEQFF.

The chain couples TRBV6-2 or TRBV6-3 to TRBJ2-1, with 16 bases that match TRBD2. The CDR3 spans 16 residues. Germline V gene data show CDR1 as MNHEY and CDR2 as SVGEGT. Unmatched junction bases numbered 5, after V lost 5 bases and J lost 7 bases. In nucleotides, the CDR3 is TGTGCCAGCAGTCCGGGACTAGCGGGGGGGCATAATGAGCAGTTCTTC. It encodes CASSPGLAGGHNEQFF.

This clonotype was seen only a few times. A much bigger clone sits one base away, suggesting this may be a read error. This sequence joins TRBV7-2 and TRBJ2-5; no clear D gene. The CDR3 consists of 14 residues. Germline V gene sequence: CDR1 SGHTA, CDR2 FQGNSA. The CDR3 coding sequence is TGTGTCAGCAGCTTAAGGGCTCCCGAGGAGACCCAGTACTTC. Protein: CVSSLRAPEETQYF. Filled out from reference TRBV7-2 and TRBJ2-5, the complete variable domain reads GAGVSQSPSNKVTEKGKDVELRCDPISGHTALYWYRQSLGQGLEFLIYFQGNSAPDKSGLPSDRFSAERTGGSVSTLTIQRTQQEDSAVYLCVSSLRAPEETQYFGPGTRLLVL.

V usage is TRBV2 and J usage is TRBJ1-1; D not certain. This CDR3 region has 13 residues. The V end lost 5 bases, the J end lost 0 bases, and 7 bases lay between the germline ends. Germline CDR1 and CDR2: SNHLY and FYNNEI. CDR3 coding DNA: TGTGCCAGCAGTAAAGTGATGAACACTGAAGCTTTCTTT. Protein: CASSKVMNTEAFF.

The genes are TRBV13 and TRBJ1-2; D is unresolved. Germline V CDR1 and CDR2: PRHDT, FYEKMQ (reference sequence). Between the trimmed V and J ends, which lost 1 base and 7 bases, there was a span of 7 bases. The CDR3 contains 12 residues. CDR3: CASSLARSGYTF. The CDR3 DNA is TGTGCCAGCAGCTTAGCCAGGAGTGGCTACACCTTC.

At least ten counts were recorded for this clonotype. The gene calls are TRBV3-1 and TRBJ2-3; 8 nucleotides match TRBD2. Losses at the gene ends were 2 bases for V and 1 base for J; bases not matched to a gene: 5. Germline V gene data show CDR1 as LGHDT and CDR2 as YNNKEL (reference sequence). This CDR3 contains 16 residues. For the CDR3, the DNA is TGTGCCAGCAGCCAACGGCGGGGGGCCCGCACAGATACGCAGTATTTT. Translated, it gives CASSQRRGARTDTQYF.

Many counts were recorded for this clonotype. The V call is TRBV20-1, the J call TRBJ2-7; a possible D gene is TRBD1 (6 bases). The germline V gene has CDR1 DFQATT and CDR2 SNEGSKA (reference sequence). The CDR3 consists of 14 residues. Trimming removed 5 bases from V and 5 bases from J, with 19 bases in between. The CDR3 sequence is CSAYKTGVDNEQYF. CDR3 nucleotides: TGCAGTGCTTATAAGACAGGCGTGGATAACGAGCAGTACTTC.

V and J are TRBV15 and TRBJ2-2, with 7 bases fitting TRBD1. The CDR3 has 16 residues. The germline V gene encodes CDR1 LNHNV and CDR2 YYDKDF (reference sequence). V gave up 1 base and J gave up 0 bases; unmatched junction bases: 2. CDR3 coding DNA: TGTGCCACCAGCAGAGGACAGGGATCGAACACCGGGGAGCTGTTTTTT. Translated, it gives CATSRGQGSNTGELFF.

This clonotype turned up a few times. The DNA is left out, because the CDR3 cannot be placed on it with certainty; the CDR3 is given as TCRdb lists it. The genes are TRBV28 and TRBJ1-4; the table calls TRBD1, which could not be checked here. With termini counted, the CDR3 has 15 amino acids. Germline V gene lookup returns CDR1 MDHEN and CDR2 SYDVKM. The CDR3 spells CASSFGEGTNEKLFF.

This clonotype occurred a few times. Since a much larger clone is just one base distant, this may be a read error. The chain combines TRBV9 with TRBJ2-1; a weak D match, TRBD1 (6 bases). Germline V gene lookup returns CDR1 SGDLS and CDR2 YYNGEE. The CDR3 sequence is 12 residues long. For the CDR3, the DNA is TGTGCCAGCAGCGTGGGACACAATAAGCAGTTCTTC. The encoded protein is CASSVGHNKQFF.

This clonotype was counted many times. The V gene is TRBV12-3 or TRBV12-4, the J gene TRBJ1-2; D gene uncertain. V was cut by 2 bases and J by 2 bases, with 9 bases left in between. The CDR3 consists of 14 residues. This CDR3 is CASSLPTSNYGYTF. In DNA form, the CDR3 reads TGTGCCAGCAGTTTACCGACAAGCAACTATGGCTACACCTTC.

This clonotype was seen repeatedly, ten times or more. The J gene is TRBJ2-3, the V gene TRBV10-3; the match to TRBD2 covers 11 bases. The CDR3 runs 15 residues. Per the germline V gene, CDR1 is ENHRY and CDR2 is SYGVKD. The ends lost 6 bases at V and 4 bases at J; junction bases unmatched: 6. CDR3 sequence: CAIRSSGGTADTQYF. CDR3 nucleotide sequence: TGTGCCATCAGATCTAGCGGGGGGACCGCAGATACGCAGTATTTT.

This clonotype was observed many times. This chain joins TRBV29-1 and TRBJ2-3, with D unclear. The CDR3 is made up of 13 amino acids. V shed 5 bases and J shed 0 bases, with 9 bases lying between them. Per the germline V gene, CDR1 is SQVTM and CDR2 is ANQGSEA. The CDR3 DNA reads as TGCAGCGTTTCCCTCCTCAGCACAGATACGCAGTATTTT. Its translation: CSVSLLSTDTQYF.

V gene TRBV28 combines with J gene TRBJ2-6; D remains unclear. CDR3 size: 19 residues. The germline V gene has CDR1 MDHEN and CDR2 SYDVKM. The V end was cut by 2 bases, the J end by 0 bases, with 17 bases between. The CDR3, as DNA: TGTGCCAGCAGTTTAAGTGGCCTAACCCCCTCCTCTGGGGCCAACGTCCTGACTTTC. Translating it yields CASSLSGLTPSSGANVLTF.

The J gene is TRBJ2-3, the V gene TRBV7-2; D tentatively reads TRBD1 or TRBD2 (5 bases each). CDR3 length equals 18 residues. Germline CDR1 and CDR2: SGHTA and FQGNSA. The V end lost 5 bases, the J end lost 4 bases, and 25 bases lay between the germline ends. The CDR3 loop is CASSPRHGARLTADTQYF. The CDR3 DNA reads TGTGCCAGCAGCCCCCGGCACGGGGCCAGGCTCACGGCAGATACGCAGTATTTT.

This clonotype was seen more than once but under ten times. This sequence joins TRBV20-1 and TRBJ1-5; D not resolved. This CDR3 contains 14 residues. Germline V gene sequence: CDR1 DFQATT, CDR2 SNEGSKA (reference sequence). V was cut by 3 bases and J by 0 bases, with 9 bases left in between. This CDR3 reads CSASSRSSNQPQHF. For the CDR3, the DNA is TGCAGTGCTAGTTCCAGGAGTAGCAATCAGCCCCAGCATTTT.

This clonotype was seen ten or more times. The V and J genes are TRBV20-1 and TRBJ2-5; 15 nucleotides agree with TRBD2. The CDR3 length is 14 residues. Germline loops: CDR1 DFQATT, CDR2 SNEGSKA (reference sequence). V trimming: 5 bases; J trimming: 2 bases; junction bases outside the gene matches: 0. The CDR3 sequence: CSAGTSGGQETQYF. Written as DNA, the CDR3 is TGCAGTGCTGGGACTAGCGGGGGGCAAGAGACCCAGTACTTC.

J is TRBJ2-3 and V is TRBV10-1, with D possibly matching TRBD1 (6 bases). This CDR3 is 19 amino acids long. Germline CDR1 reads WNHNN; CDR2 reads SYGVQD (reference sequence). The ends were cut back, 4 bases at V and 0 bases at J, with 23 bases in the middle. The CDR3 DNA reads as TGCGCCAGCAGTGGGCGGAAAGCCCTGGCAGGGGAAAGCACAGATACGCAGTATTTT. Translation: CASSGRKALAGESTDTQYF.

The chain combines TRBV6-5 with TRBJ1-2; D remains ambiguous. The CDR3 is 14 residues long. V dropped 8 bases and J dropped 7 bases, with 20 bases sitting between them. Germline loops: CDR1 MNHEY, CDR2 SVGAGI. The CDR3 DNA sequence: TGTGCCAGCGTTGACGGGGTTGGGGTTCGTGGCTACACCTTC. Encoded protein: CASVDGVGVRGYTF.

This clonotype was counted many times. J is TRBJ2-1 and V is TRBV24-1; 8 nucleotides line up with TRBD2. The germline gives CDR1 KGHDR, CDR2 SFDVKD. The CDR3 is made up of 13 amino acids. The J segment lost 5 bases and the V segment lost 9 bases, leaving 5 bases of the junction unmatched. CDR3 region: CATLGRGDNEQFF. CDR3 bases: TGTGCCACCCTTGGGCGGGGGGACAATGAGCAGTTCTTC.

The rearrangement uses TRBV7-2 and TRBJ2-7; possible D gene TRBD1, 5 bases. Trimming stripped 1 base from V and 3 bases from J, with 16 bases between. The CDR3 extends over 16 amino acids. CDR1 SGHTA and CDR2 FQGNSA come from the germline V gene. The CDR3 DNA reads TGTGCCAGCAGCTTAGAAAAGGGGCCCCCCCACTACGAGCAGTACTTC. Translating it yields CASSLEKGPPHYEQYF.

As for this clonotype: A read error may explain this, as a much larger clone is one base away. V usage is TRBV7-9 and J usage is TRBJ2-7; 7 bases line up with TRBD2. In germline, CDR1 is SEHNR, CDR2 FQNEAQ (reference sequence). CDR3 length: 14 amino acids. V dropped 4 bases and J dropped 12; count of bases not matched to a gene: 15. Here the CDR3 DNA reads TGTGCCAGCAGCTCGTACGTGGGAGGGGAGACCCGGTACTTC. It translates to CASSSYVGGETRYF.